Below are 2 T cell receptor beta chains sequenced from a single sample in a study of identical twins. TCRdb processed the 5' RACE reads anew with MiXCR; each CDR3 protein has one entry. Here the sample spans some 760,000 distinct CDR3 sequences, 15% to 20% being singletons. Separately, the same data were catalogued under a study of T cells expressing NK-cell markers.

Sequencing was carried out using PBMCs. The source of these receptors is a woman aged 18-29 years in good health.

This clonotype was counted between two and nine times. V is TRBV6-1 and J is TRBJ2-7; 9 bases line up with TRBD2. The CDR3 covers 14 residues. CDR1 and CDR2 from the germline V gene are MNHNS and SASEGT. Losses at the gene ends were 5 bases for V and 2 bases for J; bases not matched to a gene: 4. The CDR3 sequence: CASSRSGRTYEQYF. DNA of the CDR3: TGTGCCAGCAGTAGAAGCGGGAGGACCTACGAGCAGTACTTC.

This clonotype was counted a few times. The rearrangement uses TRBV12-3 or TRBV12-4 and TRBJ1-2, with TRBD1 as a possible D gene (5 bases). V was shortened by 3 bases and J by 1 base, with 9 bases between the two germline ends. The length of the CDR3 is 14 residues. CDR3 sequence: CASSLLGDNYGYTF. The CDR3 nucleotides read TGTGCCAGCAGTTTGTTAGGGGATAACTATGGCTACACCTTC.